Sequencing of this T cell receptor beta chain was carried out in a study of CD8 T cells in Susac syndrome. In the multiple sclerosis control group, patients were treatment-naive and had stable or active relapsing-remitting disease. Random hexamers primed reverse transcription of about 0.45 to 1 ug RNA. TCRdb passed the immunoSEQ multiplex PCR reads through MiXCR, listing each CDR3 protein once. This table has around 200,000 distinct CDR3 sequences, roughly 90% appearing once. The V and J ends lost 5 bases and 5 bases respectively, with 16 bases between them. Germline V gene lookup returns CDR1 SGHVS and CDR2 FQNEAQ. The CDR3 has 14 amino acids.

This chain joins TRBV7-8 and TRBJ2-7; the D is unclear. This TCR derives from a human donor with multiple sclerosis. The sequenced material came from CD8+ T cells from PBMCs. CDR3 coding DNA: TGTGCCAGCAGCACCACGGGCAATCCCGACGAGCAGTACTTC. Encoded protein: CASSTTGNPDEQYF.